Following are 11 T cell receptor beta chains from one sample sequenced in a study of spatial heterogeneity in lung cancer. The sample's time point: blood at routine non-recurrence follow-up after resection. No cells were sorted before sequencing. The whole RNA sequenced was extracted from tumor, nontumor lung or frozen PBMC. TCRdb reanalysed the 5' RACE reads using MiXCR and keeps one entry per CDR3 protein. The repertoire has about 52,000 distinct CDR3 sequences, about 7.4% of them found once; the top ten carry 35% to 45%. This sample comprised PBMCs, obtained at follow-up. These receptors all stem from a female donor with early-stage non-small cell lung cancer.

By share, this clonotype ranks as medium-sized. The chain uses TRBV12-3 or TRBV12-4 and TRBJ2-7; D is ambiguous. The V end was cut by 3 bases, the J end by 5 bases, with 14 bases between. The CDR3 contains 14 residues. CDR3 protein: CASSLNSPLDEQYF. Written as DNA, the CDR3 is TGTGCCAGCAGTTTGAATTCACCCTTGGACGAGCAGTACTTC.

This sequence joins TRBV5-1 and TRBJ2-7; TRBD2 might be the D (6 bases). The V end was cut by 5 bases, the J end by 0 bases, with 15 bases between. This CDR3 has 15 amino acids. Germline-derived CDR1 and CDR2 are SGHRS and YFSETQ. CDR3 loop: CASSPGVPVSYEQYF. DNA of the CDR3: TGCGCCAGCAGTCCGGGGGTCCCCGTCTCCTACGAGCAGTACTTC.

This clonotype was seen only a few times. CDR3 region: CASTLSRGAIGSNQPQHF. As DNA, the CDR3 is TGTGCCAGCACCCTATCGCGAGGGGCGATCGGATCTAATCAGCCCCAGCATTTT. V and J are TRBV6-2 or TRBV6-3 and TRBJ1-5; D might be TRBD1 (5 bases). In germline, CDR1 is MNHEY, CDR2 SVGEGT. The CDR3 runs to 18 residues. Trimming took 7 bases from V and 4 from J, leaving 26 bases between them.

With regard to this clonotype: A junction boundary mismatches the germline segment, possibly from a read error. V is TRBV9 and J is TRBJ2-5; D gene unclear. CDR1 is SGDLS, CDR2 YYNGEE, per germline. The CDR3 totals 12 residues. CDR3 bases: TGTGACAGCAGCGATGCTGCAGAGACCCAGTACTTC. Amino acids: CDSSDAAETQYF.

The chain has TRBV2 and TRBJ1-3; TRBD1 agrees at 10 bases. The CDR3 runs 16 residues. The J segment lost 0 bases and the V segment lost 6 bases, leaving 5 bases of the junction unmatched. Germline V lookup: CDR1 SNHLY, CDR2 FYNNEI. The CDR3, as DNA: TGTGCCAGCAGCCGGGACAGGGGACCCTCTGGAAACACCATATATTTT. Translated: CASSRDRGPSGNTIYF.

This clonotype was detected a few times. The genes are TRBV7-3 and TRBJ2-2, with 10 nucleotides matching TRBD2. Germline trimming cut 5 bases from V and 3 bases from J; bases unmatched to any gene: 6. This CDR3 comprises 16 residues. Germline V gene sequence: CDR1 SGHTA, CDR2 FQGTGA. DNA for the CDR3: TGTGCCAGCAGCCCAACTAGCGGGGATGACACCGGGGAGCTGTTTTTT. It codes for CASSPTSGDDTGELFF. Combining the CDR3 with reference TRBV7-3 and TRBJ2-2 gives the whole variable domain GAGVSQTPSNKVTEKGKYVELRCDPISGHTALYWYRQSLGQGPEFLIYFQGTGAADDSGLPNDRFFAVRPEGSVSTLKIQRTERGDSAVYLCASSPTSGDDTGELFFGEGSRLTVL.

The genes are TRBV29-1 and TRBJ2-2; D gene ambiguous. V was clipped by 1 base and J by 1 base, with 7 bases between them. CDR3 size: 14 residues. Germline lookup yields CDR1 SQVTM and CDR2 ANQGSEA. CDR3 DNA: TGCAGCGTTGAAGCTGGGGAGAACACCGGGGAGCTGTTTTTT. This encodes CSVEAGENTGELFF.

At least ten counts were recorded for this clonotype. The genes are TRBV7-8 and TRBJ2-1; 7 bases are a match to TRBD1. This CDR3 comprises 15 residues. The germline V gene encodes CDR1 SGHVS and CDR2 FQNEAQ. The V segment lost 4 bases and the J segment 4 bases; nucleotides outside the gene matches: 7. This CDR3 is CASSWAQTGYNEQFF. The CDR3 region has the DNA TGTGCCAGCAGCTGGGCCCAGACAGGGTACAATGAGCAGTTCTTC.

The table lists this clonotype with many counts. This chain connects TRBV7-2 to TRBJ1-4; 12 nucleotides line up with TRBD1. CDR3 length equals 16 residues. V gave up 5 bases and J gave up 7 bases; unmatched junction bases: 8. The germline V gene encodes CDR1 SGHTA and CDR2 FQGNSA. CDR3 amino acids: CASSRVGTGGGEKLFF. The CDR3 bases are TGTGCCAGCAGCCGCGTCGGGACAGGGGGCGGTGAAAAACTGTTTTTT.

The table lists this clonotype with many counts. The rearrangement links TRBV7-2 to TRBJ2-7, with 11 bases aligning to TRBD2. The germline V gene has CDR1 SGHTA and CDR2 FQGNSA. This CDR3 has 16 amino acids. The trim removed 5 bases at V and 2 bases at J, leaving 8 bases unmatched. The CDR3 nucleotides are TGTGCCAGCAGCCTAACTAGCGGGGGCGACCCCTACGAGCAGTACTTC. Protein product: CASSLTSGGDPYEQYF.

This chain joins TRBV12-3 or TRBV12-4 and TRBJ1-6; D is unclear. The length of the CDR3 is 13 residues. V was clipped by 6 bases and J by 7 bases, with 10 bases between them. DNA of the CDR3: TGTGCCAGCAGGGGTACAGCGAATTCACCCCTCCACTTT. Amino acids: CASRGTANSPLHF.